This T cell receptor (beta chain) was profiled in a study of blood T cell repertoires in COVID-19. As for the study in general: Material from acute and convalescent COVID-19 was sourced from the United States, Italy and Spain.

Authors' processing steps: How many nucleated cells were present was estimated from reference gene primer amplification. Clones were sequenced by immunoSEQ multiplex PCR, and TCRdb holds only the in-frame ones, with some missing. V and J calls plus clone size are reproduced from that table; the DNA served to infer D and trimming. The sample comprises around 320,000 clones, about 91% of which are singletons, and under 8% rests with the top ten. The sequenced material came from peripheral blood. This receptor was obtained from a woman aged 25 to 39 who had recovered from COVID-19.

The chain's CDR3 is CASSHDGGKNTEAFF. CDR3 DNA: TGTGCCAGCAGCCATGACGGAGGGAAGAACACTGAAGCTTTCTTT. This chain joins TRBV4-2 and TRBJ1-1; D uncertain. The V end was cut by 3 bases, the J end by 1 base, with 12 bases between. In germline, CDR1 is LGHNA, CDR2 YNFKEQ. The CDR3 covers 15 residues.